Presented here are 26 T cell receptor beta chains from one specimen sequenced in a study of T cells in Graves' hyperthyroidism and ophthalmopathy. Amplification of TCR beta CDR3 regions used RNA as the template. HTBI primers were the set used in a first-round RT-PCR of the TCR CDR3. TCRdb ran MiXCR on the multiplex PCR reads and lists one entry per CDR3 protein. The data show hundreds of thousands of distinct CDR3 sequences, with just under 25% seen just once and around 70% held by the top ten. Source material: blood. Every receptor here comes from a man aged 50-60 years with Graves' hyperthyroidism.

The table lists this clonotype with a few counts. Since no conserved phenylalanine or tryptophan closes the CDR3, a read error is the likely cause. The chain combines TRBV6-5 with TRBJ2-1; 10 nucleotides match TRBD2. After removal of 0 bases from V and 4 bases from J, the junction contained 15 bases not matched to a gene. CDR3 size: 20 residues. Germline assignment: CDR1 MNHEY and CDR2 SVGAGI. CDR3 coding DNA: TGTGCCAGCAGTTACTCAGGAGCGGGAGGGCCCTCGAGAAGGTACAATGAGCAGTTCTCC. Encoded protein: CASSYSGAGGPSRRYNEQFS.

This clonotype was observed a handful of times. This chain's CDR3 is CASSEGQYNEQFF. The CDR3 DNA reads as TGTGCCAGCAGCGAGGGACAGTACAATGAGCAGTTCTTC. This chain connects TRBV5-6 to TRBJ2-1; 7 nucleotides line up with TRBD1. The ends lost 4 bases at V and 4 bases at J; junction bases unmatched: 2. The CDR3 runs to 13 residues. Germline CDR1 reads SGHDT; CDR2 reads YYEEEE.

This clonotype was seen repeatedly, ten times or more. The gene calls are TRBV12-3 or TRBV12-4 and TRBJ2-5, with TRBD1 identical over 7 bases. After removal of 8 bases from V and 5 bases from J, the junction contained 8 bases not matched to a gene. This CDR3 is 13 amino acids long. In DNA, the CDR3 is TGTGCCAGCCAGCAGGGGGTCGGGGAGACCCAGTACTTC. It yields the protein CASQQGVGETQYF.

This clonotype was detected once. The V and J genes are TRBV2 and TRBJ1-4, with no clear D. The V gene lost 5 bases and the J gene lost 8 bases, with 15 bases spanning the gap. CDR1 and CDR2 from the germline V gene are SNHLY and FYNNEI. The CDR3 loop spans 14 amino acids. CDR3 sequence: CASSFLGTGEKLFF. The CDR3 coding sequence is TGTGCCAGCAGTTTCCTAGGAACGGGGGAAAAACTGTTTTTT.

The DNA for the CDR3 is TGTGCCAGCGGATTGACAGGGGGCTTCACTGAAGCTTTCTTT. It translates to CASGLTGGFTEAFF. The chain combines TRBV7-9 with TRBJ1-1, with 10 bases fitting TRBD1. Germline V gives CDR1 SEHNR, CDR2 FQNEAQ (reference sequence). The CDR3 is made up of 14 amino acids. V was pared by 8 bases and J by 4 bases, with 7 bases of the junction left unmatched. The full variable domain, in which reference TRBV7-9 and TRBJ1-1 provide the parts outside the CDR3, is DTGVSQNPRHKITKRGQNVTFRCDPISEHNRLYWYRQTLGQGPEFLTYFQNEAQLEKSRLLSDRFSAERPKGSFSTLEIQRTEQGDSAMYLCASGLTGGFTEAFFGQGTRLTVV.

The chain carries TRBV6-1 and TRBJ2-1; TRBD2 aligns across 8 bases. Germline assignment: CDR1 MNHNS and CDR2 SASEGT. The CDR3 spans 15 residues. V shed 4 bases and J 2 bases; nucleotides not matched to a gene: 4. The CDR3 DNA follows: TGTGCCAGCAGTGTTAGCGGGAATACCTACAATGAGCAGTTCTTC. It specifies CASSVSGNTYNEQFF.

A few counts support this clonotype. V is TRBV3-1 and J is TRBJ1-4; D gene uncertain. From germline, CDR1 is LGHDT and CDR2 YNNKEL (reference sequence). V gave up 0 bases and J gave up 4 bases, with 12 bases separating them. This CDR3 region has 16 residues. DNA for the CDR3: TGTGCCAGCAGCCAAGATGCCACGGTCAATAATGAAAAACTGTTTTTT. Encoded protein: CASSQDATVNNEKLFF.

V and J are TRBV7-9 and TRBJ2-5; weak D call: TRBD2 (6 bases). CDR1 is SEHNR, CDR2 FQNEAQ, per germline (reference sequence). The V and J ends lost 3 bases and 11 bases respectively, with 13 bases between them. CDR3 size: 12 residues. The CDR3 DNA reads TGTGCCAGCAGCTTGGGGGGACTTTGGCAGTACTTC. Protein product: CASSLGGLWQYF.

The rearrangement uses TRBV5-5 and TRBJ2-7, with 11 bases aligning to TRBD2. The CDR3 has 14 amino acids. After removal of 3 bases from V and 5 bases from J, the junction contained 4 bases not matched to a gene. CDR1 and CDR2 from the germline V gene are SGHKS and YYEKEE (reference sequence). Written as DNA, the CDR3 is TGTGCCAGCAGCTCCGCGGGACTAGCGGACGAGCAGTACTTC. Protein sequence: CASSSAGLADEQYF. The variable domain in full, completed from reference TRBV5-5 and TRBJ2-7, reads DAGVTQSPTHLIKTRGQQVTLRCSPISGHKSVSWYQQVLGQGPQFIFQYYEKEERGRGNFPDRFSARQFPNYSSELNVNALLLGDSALYLCASSSAGLADEQYFGPGTRLTVT.

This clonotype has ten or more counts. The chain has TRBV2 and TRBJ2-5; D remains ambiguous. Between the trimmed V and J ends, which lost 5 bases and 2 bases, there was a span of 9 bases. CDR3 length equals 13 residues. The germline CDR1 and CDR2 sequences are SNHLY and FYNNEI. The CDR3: CASSFDGQETQYF. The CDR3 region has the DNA TGTGCCAGCAGTTTCGACGGACAAGAGACCCAGTACTTC.

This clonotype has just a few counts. The CDR3, as DNA: TGTGCCAGTAGTATTCGACAGGGTGGGGGCACTGAAGCTTTCTTT. This gives the protein CASSIRQGGGTEAFF. V gene TRBV19 combines with J gene TRBJ1-1, with 7 nucleotides matching TRBD1. V shed 3 bases, J shed 4 bases, and the junction held 8 bases outside the gene matches. This CDR3 has 15 amino acids. Germline values: CDR1 LNHDA, CDR2 SQIVND (reference sequence).

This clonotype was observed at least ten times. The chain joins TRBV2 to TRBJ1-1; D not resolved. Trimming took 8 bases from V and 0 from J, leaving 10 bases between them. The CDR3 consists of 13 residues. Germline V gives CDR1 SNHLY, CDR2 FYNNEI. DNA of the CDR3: TGTGCCAGCTTTCAAGCGCTGAACACTGAAGCTTTCTTT. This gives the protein CASFQALNTEAFF.

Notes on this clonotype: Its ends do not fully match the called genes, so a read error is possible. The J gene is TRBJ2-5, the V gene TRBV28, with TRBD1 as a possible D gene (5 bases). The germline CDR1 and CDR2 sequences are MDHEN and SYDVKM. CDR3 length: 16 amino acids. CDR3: CASSQDTRTKKETQYF. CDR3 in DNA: TGCGCCAGCAGCCAAGATACTCGGACAAAAAAAGAGACCCAGTACTTC.

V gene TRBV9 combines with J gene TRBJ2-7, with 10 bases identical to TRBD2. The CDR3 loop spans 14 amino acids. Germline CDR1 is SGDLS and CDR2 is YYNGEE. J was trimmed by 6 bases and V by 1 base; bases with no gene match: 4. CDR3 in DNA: TGTGCCAGCAGCGTAACTAGCGGGGACTCCGAGCAGTACTTC. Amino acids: CASSVTSGDSEQYF.

The chain's CDR3 is CASSTAGTGGTEAFF. The CDR3 DNA follows: TGTGCCAGCTCAACCGCCGGGACAGGGGGCACTGAAGCTTTCTTT. The chain employs TRBV28 and TRBJ1-1; 11 nucleotides match TRBD1. Germline CDR1 MDHEN, CDR2 SYDVKM. The CDR3 runs to 15 residues. Losses at the gene ends were 8 bases for V and 4 bases for J; bases not matched to a gene: 9.

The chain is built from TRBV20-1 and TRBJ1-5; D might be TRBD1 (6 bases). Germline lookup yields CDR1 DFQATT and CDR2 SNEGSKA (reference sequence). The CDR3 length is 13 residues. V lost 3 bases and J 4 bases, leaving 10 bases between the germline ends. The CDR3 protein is CSASGQGNQPQHF. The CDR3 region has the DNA TGCAGTGCTAGTGGTCAGGGGAATCAGCCCCAGCATTTT.

In DNA form, the CDR3 reads TGCGCCAGCAGCTTGTGGAGGGTGAACACTGAAGCTTTCTTT. Amino acid sequence: CASSLWRVNTEAFF. The gene calls are TRBV5-1 and TRBJ1-1; D gene ambiguous. Germline V lookup: CDR1 SGHRS, CDR2 YFSETQ. V was shortened by 1 base and J by 0 bases, with 7 bases between the two germline ends. This CDR3 is built from 14 residues.

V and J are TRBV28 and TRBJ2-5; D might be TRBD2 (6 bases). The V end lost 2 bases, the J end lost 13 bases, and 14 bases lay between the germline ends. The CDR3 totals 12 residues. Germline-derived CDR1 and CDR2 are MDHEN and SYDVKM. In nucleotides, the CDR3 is TGTGCCAGCAGTTTACGGGGGTTCCCGGGGTACTTC. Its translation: CASSLRGFPGYF.

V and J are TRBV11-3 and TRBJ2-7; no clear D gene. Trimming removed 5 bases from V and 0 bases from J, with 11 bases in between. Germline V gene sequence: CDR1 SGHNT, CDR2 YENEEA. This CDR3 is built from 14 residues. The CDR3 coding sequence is TGTGCCAGCAGCAACAGTTATTCCTCCTACGAGCAGTACTTC. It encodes CASSNSYSSYEQYF.

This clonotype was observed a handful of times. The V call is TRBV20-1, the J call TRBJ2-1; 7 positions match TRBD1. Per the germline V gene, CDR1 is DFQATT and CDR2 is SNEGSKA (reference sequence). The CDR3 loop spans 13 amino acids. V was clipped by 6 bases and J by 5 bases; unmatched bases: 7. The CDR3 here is CSASGQRNNEQFF. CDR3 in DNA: TGCAGTGCGTCGGGACAGAGAAACAATGAGCAGTTCTTC.

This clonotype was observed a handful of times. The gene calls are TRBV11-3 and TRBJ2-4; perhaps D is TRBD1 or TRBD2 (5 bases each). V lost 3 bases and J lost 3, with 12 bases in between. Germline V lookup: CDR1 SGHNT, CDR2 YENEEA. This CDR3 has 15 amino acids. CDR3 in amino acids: CASSLRRDDKNIQYF. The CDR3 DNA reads TGTGCCAGCAGCTTGCGTAGGGACGACAAAAACATTCAGTACTTC. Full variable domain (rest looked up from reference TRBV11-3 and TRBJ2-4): EAGVVQSPRYKIIEKKQPVAFWCNPISGHNTLYWYLQNLGQGPELLIRYENEEAVDDSQLPKDRFSAERLKGVDSTLKIQPAELGDSAVYLCASSLRRDDKNIQYFGAGTRLSVL.

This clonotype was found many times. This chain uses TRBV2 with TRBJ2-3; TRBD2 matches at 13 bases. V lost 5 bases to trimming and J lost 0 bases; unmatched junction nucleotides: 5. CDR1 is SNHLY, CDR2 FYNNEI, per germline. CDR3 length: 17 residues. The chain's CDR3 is CASSRGLAGLSTDTQYF. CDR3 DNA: TGTGCCAGCAGTAGGGGACTAGCGGGACTGAGCACAGATACGCAGTATTTT. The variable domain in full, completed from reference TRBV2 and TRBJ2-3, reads EPEVTQTPSHQVTQMGQEVILRCVPISNHLYFYWYRQILGQKVEFLVSFYNNEISEKSEIFDDQFSVERPDGSNFTLKIRSTKLEDSAMYFCASSRGLAGLSTDTQYFGPGTRLTVL.

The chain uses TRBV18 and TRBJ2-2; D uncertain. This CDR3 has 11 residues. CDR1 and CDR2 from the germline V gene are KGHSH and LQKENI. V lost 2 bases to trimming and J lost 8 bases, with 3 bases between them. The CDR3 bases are TGTGCCAGCTCACCAGAGGGGGAGCTGTTTTTT. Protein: CASSPEGELFF.

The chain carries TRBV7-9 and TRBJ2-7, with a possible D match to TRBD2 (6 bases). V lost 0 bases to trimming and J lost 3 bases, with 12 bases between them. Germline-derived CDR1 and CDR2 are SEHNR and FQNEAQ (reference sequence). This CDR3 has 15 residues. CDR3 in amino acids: CASSLAPTGSYEQYF. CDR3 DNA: TGTGCCAGCAGCTTAGCGCCAACCGGGAGCTACGAGCAGTACTTC.

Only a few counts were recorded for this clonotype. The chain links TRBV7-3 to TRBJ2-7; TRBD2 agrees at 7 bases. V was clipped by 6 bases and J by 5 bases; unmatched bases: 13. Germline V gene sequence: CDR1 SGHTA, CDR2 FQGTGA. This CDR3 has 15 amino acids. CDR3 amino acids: CASSRAGPLFHEQYF. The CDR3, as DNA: TGTGCCAGCAGTAGAGCGGGGCCCTTATTCCACGAGCAGTACTTC.

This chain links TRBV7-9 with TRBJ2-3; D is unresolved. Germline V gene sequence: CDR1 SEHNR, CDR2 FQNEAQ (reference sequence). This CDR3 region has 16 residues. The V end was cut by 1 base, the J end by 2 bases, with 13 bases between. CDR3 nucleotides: TGTGCCAGCAGCTTAGGACTTCAGTCAAACACAGATACGCAGTATTTT. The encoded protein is CASSLGLQSNTDTQYF.